The 19 T cell receptor beta chains given below trace back to one sample, sequenced in a study of Graves' ophthalmopathy and Graves' hyperthyroidism. Amplification of TCR beta CDR3 regions used RNA transcripts. First-round RT-PCR relied on HTBI primers, and a second-round multiplex PCR came next. A single record per CDR3 protein comes from TCRdb applying MiXCR to the multiplex PCR reads. The sample shows over a million distinct CDR3 sequences, 35% to 40% of them seen only once. The sequenced material came from peripheral blood or thyroid tissue (not recorded which). The receptors originated from an adult man with Graves' hyperthyroidism.

In its sample, this clonotype was seen many times. The chain employs TRBV6-2 or TRBV6-3 and TRBJ2-2; D gene uncertain. CDR3 length: 13 amino acids. The ends were cut back, 8 bases at V and 1 base at J, with 8 bases in the middle. Germline-derived CDR1 and CDR2 are MNHEY and SVGEGT. The CDR3 reads CASLRQNTGELFF. In DNA, the CDR3 is TGTGCCAGCTTGAGGCAGAACACCGGGGAGCTGTTTTTT.

This clonotype came up many times. The chain uses TRBV5-1 and TRBJ1-1, with 8 bases lining up with TRBD1. The germline gives CDR1 SGHRS, CDR2 YFSETQ. V gave up 4 bases and J gave up 1 base; unmatched junction bases: 9. CDR3 length: 16 residues. The CDR3 protein is CASSRLGDRSNTEAFF. The CDR3 DNA sequence: TGCGCCAGCAGCCGACTCGGGGACAGGTCGAACACTGAAGCTTTCTTT. Full variable domain (rest looked up from reference TRBV5-1 and TRBJ1-1): KAGVTQTPRYLIKTRGQQVTLSCSPISGHRSVSWYQQTPGQGLQFLFEYFSETQRNKGNFPGRFSGRQFSNSRSEMNVSTLELGDSALYLCASSRLGDRSNTEAFFGQGTRLTVV.

Of note for this clonotype: The junction departs from germline at one end; a sequencing error may be responsible. V gene TRBV6-5 combines with J gene TRBJ2-5; no firm D call. The CDR3 extends over 13 amino acids. Germline CDR1 MNHEY, CDR2 SVGAGI. The CDR3 loop is CASNYSTGETQYF. The CDR3 DNA sequence: TGTGCCAGCAATTACTCTACGGGAGAGACCCAGTACTTC.

This clonotype was detected ten times or more. The chain employs TRBV29-1 and TRBJ2-7; 8 bases are a match to TRBD2. This CDR3 is built from 14 residues. J gave up 1 base and V 3 bases, and 5 bases lay outside the gene matches. CDR1 and CDR2 (germline): SQVTM, ANQGSEA. The CDR3 DNA sequence: TGCAGCGTTGATGGGGGCGGGGGGTCCTACGAGCAGTACTTC. Protein sequence: CSVDGGGGSYEQYF.

The V gene is TRBV24-1, the J gene TRBJ2-6; TRBD2 agrees at 10 bases. This CDR3 is built from 16 residues. V trimming: 4 bases; J trimming: 2 bases; junction bases outside the gene matches: 1. Germline-derived CDR1 and CDR2 are KGHDR and SFDVKD. The CDR3 DNA is TGTGCCACCAGTGAAGCGGGAGGGCCTGGGGCCAACGTCCTGACTTTC. This translates into CATSEAGGPGANVLTF.

About this clonotype itself: Possible read error: a much larger clone is one base away. The genes are TRBV7-6 and TRBJ2-5; 9 nucleotides line up with TRBD2. This CDR3 is built from 16 residues. CDR1 SGHVS and CDR2 FNYEAQ come from the germline V gene. The CDR3 nucleotides are TGTGCCAGCAGTTTGCCTCCGGGACTAGCCGGAGAGCCCCAGTACTTC. The encoded protein is CASSLPPGLAGEPQYF.

This clonotype showed up just a few times. The CDR3 nucleotides are TGTGCCAGCAGCTCCGTCTGGGGGCAACCCTCTGGGGCCAACGTCCTGACTTTC. This gives the protein CASSSVWGQPSGANVLTF. The rearrangement links TRBV5-8 to TRBJ2-6; a weak D match, TRBD1 (6 bases). This CDR3 region has 18 residues. Trimming shortened V by 3 bases and J by 0 bases, and 16 bases separated the two germline ends. The germline CDR1 and CDR2 sequences are SGHTS and YDEGEE.

This clonotype was found once. The V gene is TRBV29-1, the J gene TRBJ1-1; 8 positions match TRBD1. V shed 2 bases and J 12 bases; nucleotides not matched to a gene: 8. CDR3 length equals 12 residues. Germline V gene data show CDR1 as SQVTM and CDR2 as ANQGSEA. The CDR3 loop reads CSVEMPGGASFF. CDR3 coding DNA: TGCAGCGTTGAAATGCCAGGGGGCGCCTCTTTCTTT.

This clonotype was seen repeatedly, ten times or more. The chain recombines TRBV29-1 with TRBJ1-4; perhaps TRBD1 as D (5 bases). The CDR3 has 13 residues. Germline loops: CDR1 SQVTM, CDR2 ANQGSEA. V lost 7 bases, J lost 5 bases, and 14 bases lay in between. The CDR3 region is CSALGRTNEKLFF. The CDR3 region has the DNA TGCAGCGCCCTCGGACGGACAAATGAAAAACTGTTTTTT.

This clonotype has ten or more counts. As DNA, the CDR3 is TGTGCCAGTAGTATTAACCTGGGCGAGCAGTACTTC. This gives the protein CASSINLGEQYF. The chain has TRBV19 and TRBJ2-7, with D unresolved. The V end was cut by 3 bases, the J end by 6 bases, with 9 bases between. The CDR3 is made up of 12 amino acids. Germline values: CDR1 LNHDA, CDR2 SQIVND (reference sequence).

This clonotype was observed at least ten times. The chain is built from TRBV2 and TRBJ1-2, with a weak D call TRBD1 (6 bases). This CDR3 spans 15 amino acids. Germline lookup yields CDR1 SNHLY and CDR2 FYNNEI. V lost 3 bases and J lost 1, with 12 bases in between. This CDR3 is CASSDRDRINYGYTF. CDR3 DNA sequence: TGTGCCAGCAGTGATCGAGACAGGATTAACTATGGCTACACCTTC. The variable domain in full, with the rest retrieved from reference TRBV2 and TRBJ1-2, is EPEVTQTPSHQVTQMGQEVILRCVPISNHLYFYWYRQILGQKVEFLVSFYNNEISEKSEIFDDQFSVERPDGSNFTLKIRSTKLEDSAMYFCASSDRDRINYGYTFGSGTRLTVV.

The sample holds many counts of this clonotype. This chain links TRBV12-3 or TRBV12-4 with TRBJ1-2; D not resolved. Trimming stripped 3 bases from V and 4 bases from J, with 9 bases between. The CDR3 has 13 amino acids. The CDR3 reads CASSFGNTYGYTF. CDR3 sequence (DNA): TGTGCCAGCAGTTTTGGGAACACCTATGGCTACACCTTC.

This clonotype was counted many times. The chain is built from TRBV25-1 and TRBJ1-2; tentative D call: TRBD1 (6 bases). The V end lost 4 bases, the J end lost 7 bases, and 10 bases lay between the germline ends. The CDR3 has 12 residues. CDR1 and CDR2 from the germline V gene are MGHDK and SYGVNS. CDR3 amino acids: CASSAGGGGYTF. The CDR3 DNA reads as TGTGCCAGCAGTGCGGGGGGCGGTGGCTACACCTTC.

This sequence joins TRBV20-1 and TRBJ1-1; 8 nucleotides line up with TRBD1. The CDR3 length is 12 residues. Looked up from germline, CDR1 is DFQATT and CDR2 is SNEGSKA (reference sequence). Germline trimming cut 2 bases from V and 13 bases from J; bases unmatched to any gene: 9. The CDR3 DNA reads TGCAGTGCTAGATTCCAGGGGGCGAGGAATTTCTTT. Translated: CSARFQGARNFF.

This clonotype was recorded many times. The CDR3 region is CATRGRGNTIYF. In DNA form, the CDR3 reads TGCGCCACCAGGGGCAGAGGAAACACCATATATTTT. The chain is built from TRBV10-2 and TRBJ1-3, with D possibly TRBD1 on 6 matching bases. Germline CDR1 reads WSHSY; CDR2 reads SAAADI. V lost 10 bases and J 4 bases, leaving 11 bases between the germline ends. The CDR3 has 12 amino acids.

This clonotype has at least ten counts. J is TRBJ2-5 and V is TRBV19; 10 nucleotides agree with TRBD1. This CDR3 region has 16 residues. V lost 6 bases to trimming and J lost 4 bases; unmatched junction nucleotides: 11. CDR1 and CDR2 (germline): LNHDA, SQIVND (reference sequence). CDR3 bases: TGTGCCAGTAGAGAAGACCGGGACAGGGGTGGAGAGACCCAGTACTTC. Translating it yields CASREDRDRGGETQYF.

The chain combines TRBV12-3 or TRBV12-4 with TRBJ2-2; unclear D gene. The CDR3 loop spans 12 amino acids. Trimming cost V 11 bases and J 1 base, with 8 bases left between them. CDR3 region: CAGNKNTGELFF. The CDR3 DNA is TGTGCCGGAAACAAGAACACCGGGGAGCTGTTTTTT.

V and J are TRBV27 and TRBJ1-5; 8 bases fit TRBD1. Germline V CDR1 and CDR2: MNHEY, SMNVEV (reference sequence). The CDR3 is made up of 15 amino acids. Trimming took 6 bases from V and 9 from J; bases not matched to a gene: 13. CDR3 loop: CASSRQGWGGGPQHF. The CDR3 nucleotides are TGTGCCAGCAGCCGACAGGGGTGGGGTGGTGGGCCCCAGCATTTT.

With respect to this clonotype: This could be a read error, since a much larger clone is one nucleotide away. The rearrangement links TRBV5-6 to TRBJ2-7; D uncertain. Germline assignment: CDR1 SGHDT and CDR2 YYEEEE. CDR3 length: 15 residues. V lost 2 bases and J 4 bases, leaving 16 bases between the germline ends. CDR3 DNA sequence: TGTGCCAGCAGCTTACCCAGAAGCTCCCCGTACGAGCAGTACTTC. Translated: CASSLPRSSPYEQYF.